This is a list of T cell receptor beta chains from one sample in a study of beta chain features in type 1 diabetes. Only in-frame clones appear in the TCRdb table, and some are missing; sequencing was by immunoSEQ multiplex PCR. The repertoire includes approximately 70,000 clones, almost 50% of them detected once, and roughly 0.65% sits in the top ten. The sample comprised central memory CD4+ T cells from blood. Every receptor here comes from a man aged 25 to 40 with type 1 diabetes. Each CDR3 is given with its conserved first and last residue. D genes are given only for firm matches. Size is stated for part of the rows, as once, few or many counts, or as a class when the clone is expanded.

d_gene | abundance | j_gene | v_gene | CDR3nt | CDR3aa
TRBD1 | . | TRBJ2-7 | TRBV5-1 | TGCGCCAGCAGCTTGGGGACAGGGCGCGGTGAGCAGTACTTC | CASSLGTGRGEQYF
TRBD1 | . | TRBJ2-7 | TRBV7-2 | TGTGCCAGCAGCCCAGAAGGGGGCGCTACCTACGAGCAGTACTTC | CASSPEGGATYEQYF
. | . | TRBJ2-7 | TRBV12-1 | TGTGCCAGCAGCTCGGCGGGGGTCCGACGATACGAGCAGTACTTC | CASSSAGVRRYEQYF
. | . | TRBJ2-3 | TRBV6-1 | TGTGCCAGCAGTGAATTAGCTGGCACAGATACGCAGTATTTT | CASSELAGTDTQYF
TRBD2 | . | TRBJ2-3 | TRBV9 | TGTGCCAGCAGCGTAGCTACCTCTCGAACTAGCGGGGGTAGCACAGATACGCAGTATTTT | CASSVATSRTSGGSTDTQYF
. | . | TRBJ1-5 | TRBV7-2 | TGTGCCAGCAGCCTCGGGGGTAGTAGCAATCAGCCCCAGCATTTT | CASSLGGSSNQPQHF
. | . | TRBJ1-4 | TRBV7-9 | TGTGCCAGCAGCTTCCAGGGGACCTCAACTAATGAAAAACTGTTTTTT | CASSFQGTSTNEKLFF
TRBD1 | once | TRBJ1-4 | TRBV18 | TGTGCCAGCTCACCCCCGGACAGGTTCAACGAAAAACTGTTTTTT | CASSPPDRFNEKLFF
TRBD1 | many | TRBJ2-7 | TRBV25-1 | TGTGCCAGCAGACAGGGGGGCGGATCCCACTACGAGCAGTACTTC | CASRQGGGSHYEQYF
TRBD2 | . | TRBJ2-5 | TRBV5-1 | TGCGCCAGCAGCTTGGGACTAGCGGGGCAAGAGACCCAGTACTTC | CASSLGLAGQETQYF
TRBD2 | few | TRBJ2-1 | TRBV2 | TGTGCCAGCAGCCCTGGACTAGCGGAGGTTTACAATGAGCAGTTCTTC | CASSPGLAEVYNEQFF
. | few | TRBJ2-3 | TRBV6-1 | TGTGCCAGCAGTGAAGCGGTGGCAGGGGGCACAGATACGCAGTATTTT | CASSEAVAGGTDTQYF
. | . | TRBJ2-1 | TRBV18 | TGTGCCAGCTCACCACCGGCCAGCTCCTACAATGAGCAGTTCTTC | CASSPPASSYNEQFF
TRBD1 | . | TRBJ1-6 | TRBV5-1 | TGCGCCAGCAGCTCGGTACCCGACAGGGGGGACTCACCCCTCCACTTT | CASSSVPDRGDSPLHF
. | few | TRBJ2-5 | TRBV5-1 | TGCGCCAGCAGCTCAACAGGGTACCAAGAGACCCAGTACTTC | CASSSTGYQETQYF
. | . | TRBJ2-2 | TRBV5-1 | TGCGCCAGCAGCCCGGAGCGGCCCAGGAACACCGGGGAGCTGTTTTTT | CASSPERPRNTGELFF
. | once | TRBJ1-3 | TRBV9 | TGTGCCAGCAGCGTAGGGGCAGCCTCTGGAAACACCATATATTTT | CASSVGAASGNTIYF
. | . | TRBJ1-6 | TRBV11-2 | TGTGCCAGCAGCTTACCATCTCGGAATTCACCCCTCCACTTT | CASSLPSRNSPLHF
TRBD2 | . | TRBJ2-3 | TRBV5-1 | TGCGCCAGCAGCTTGGAAGGGACTAGCGGAACAGATACGCAGTATTTT | CASSLEGTSGTDTQYF
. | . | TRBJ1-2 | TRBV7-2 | TGTGCCAGCAGCTCCTCTAGGGGTTTCTATGGCTACACCTTC | CASSSSRGFYGYTF
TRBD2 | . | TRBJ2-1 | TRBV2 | TGTGCCAGTAAAGCGGGGGGCCCCTACAATGAGCAGTTCTTC | CASKAGGPYNEQFF
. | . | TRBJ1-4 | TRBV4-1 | TGCGCCAGCAGCGCCGGGACACCCAATGAAAAACTGTTTTTT | CASSAGTPNEKLFF